Described below is a single T cell receptor (beta chain) sequence and its context. Per the study methods: Reference gene primer amplification in the assay estimated nucleated cell counts. Generated by immunoSEQ multiplex PCR, the TCRdb table keeps only in-frame clones and is missing some. V and J calls and clone size are those listed in that table; D and trimming were worked out from the DNA. The sample includes 55,000 to 80,000 clones, about 80% seen only once; the top ten take 28%. The data derive from a study of blood T cell repertoires in COVID-19. Study background: The study drew acute and convalescent COVID-19 samples from the United States, Italy and Spain.

The V gene's germline CDR1 is MNHEY and CDR2 SVGAGI. V was cut by 6 bases and J by 4 bases, with 16 bases left in between. The length of the CDR3 is 15 residues. The chain uses TRBV6-5 and TRBJ1-3; D possibly corresponds to TRBD1 (5 bases). Material for sequencing was peripheral blood. This receptor was obtained from a man between 70 and 80 years old with acute or convalescent COVID-19. CDR3 nucleotide sequence: TGTGCCAGCAGCTCCGACAGATTTTCCGGAAACACCATATATTTT. Amino acid sequence: CASSSDRFSGNTIYF.